Listed here are 25 T cell receptor beta chains from one sample, sequenced in a study of T-cell reconstitution after alpha-beta-depleted transplantation in children. The library targeted TCRbeta and was prepared with unique molecular identifiers. TCRdb reprocessed the PCR reads via MiXCR and lists one record per CDR3 protein. The table lists about 690,000 distinct CDR3 sequences, roughly 17% of them singletons. The sequencing used PBMCs from the stem cell graft donor, collected from the stem cell graft. The receptors stem from a human donor who donated a stem cell graft to a child with acute myeloid leukemia.

This clonotype was observed at least ten times. DNA for the CDR3: TGCAGTGCTAGAGGCCTAGCGGTCTCCTACGAGCAGTACTTC. This translates into CSARGLAVSYEQYF. This chain connects TRBV20-1 to TRBJ2-7; TRBD2 agrees at 7 bases. The CDR3 is 14 amino acids. CDR1 is DFQATT, CDR2 SNEGSKA, per germline (reference sequence). Trimming removed 1 base from V and 0 bases from J; junction bases left unmatched: 3.

This clonotype was picked up many times. The chain joins TRBV5-1 to TRBJ1-1; TRBD1 agrees at 8 bases. The CDR3 sequence is 12 residues long. CDR1 SGHRS and CDR2 YFSETQ come from the germline V gene. V lost 4 bases and J lost 7; bases outside the gene matches: 3. In DNA form, the CDR3 reads TGCGCCAGCAGCGTAGGACAGGGTGAAGCTTTCTTT. Protein: CASSVGQGEAFF.

This clonotype showed up many times. The chain uses TRBV15 and TRBJ2-1; D may be TRBD2 (7 bases). CDR1 is LNHNV, CDR2 YYDKDF, per germline (reference sequence). This CDR3 has 15 residues. V gave up 5 bases and J gave up 6 bases, with 17 bases separating them. The CDR3 is CATSGPGGGLNEQFF. The DNA of the CDR3 is TGTGCCACCAGCGGGCCTGGCGGGGGCCTCAATGAGCAGTTCTTC.

This clonotype was seen ten or more times. The chain couples TRBV12-3 or TRBV12-4 to TRBJ2-5; TRBD1 is a possible D gene (6 bases). This CDR3 has 14 residues. The germline V and J ends were trimmed by 2 bases and 7 bases, with 14 bases remaining between them. The CDR3, as DNA: TGTGCCAGCAGTTTACTTAACAGGGTTGGGACCCAGTACTTC. Its translation: CASSLLNRVGTQYF.

The V call is TRBV12-5, the J call TRBJ2-3, with TRBD2 matching over 9 bases. Germline V gene sequence: CDR1 LGHNT, CDR2 FRNRAP. The length of the CDR3 is 15 residues. J was trimmed by 4 bases and V by 7 bases; bases with no gene match: 9. CDR3 coding DNA: TGTGCTAGTGCGCCGGGACTAGCTCAGGCAGATACGCAGTATTTT. It is translated as CASAPGLAQADTQYF.

This clonotype showed up many times. The chain couples TRBV29-1 to TRBJ2-5, with 7 bases fitting TRBD1. The V gene end was trimmed by 5 bases and the J gene end by 4 bases; junction bases not matched to a gene: 4. From germline, CDR1 is SQVTM and CDR2 ANQGSEA. There are 12 residues in the CDR3. This CDR3 is CSVYRGVETQYF. The CDR3 nucleotides read TGCAGCGTTTACAGGGGCGTAGAGACCCAGTACTTC.

The CDR3 DNA reads as TGTGCCAGCAGTGAGATGAATCAGCCCCAGCATTTT. Amino acid sequence: CASSEMNQPQHF. The chain couples TRBV2 to TRBJ1-5; no firm D call. CDR3 size: 12 residues. The germline V and J ends were trimmed by 3 bases and 4 bases, with 4 bases remaining between them. CDR1 is SNHLY, CDR2 FYNNEI, per germline.

The chain combines TRBV29-1 with TRBJ2-7; D is undetermined. Germline lookup yields CDR1 SQVTM and CDR2 ANQGSEA. This CDR3 has 10 amino acids. V lost 4 bases, J lost 3 bases, and 4 bases lay in between. CDR3 region: CSVGSYEQYF. DNA for the CDR3: TGCAGCGTTGGCAGCTACGAGCAGTACTTC.

The rearrangement joins TRBV5-5 to TRBJ2-7, with D possibly matching TRBD2 (7 bases). Looked up from germline, CDR1 is SGHKS and CDR2 is YYEKEE (reference sequence). The CDR3 is 16 amino acids. The V gene lost 1 base and the J gene lost 6 bases, with 20 bases spanning the gap. Here the CDR3 reads CASSLRTGGAASEQYF. The CDR3 DNA sequence: TGTGCCAGCAGCTTGCGAACGGGGGGCGCCGCCTCCGAGCAGTACTTC.

The chain has TRBV27 and TRBJ1-1; unclear D gene. This CDR3 contains 13 residues. Germline assignment: CDR1 MNHEY and CDR2 SMNVEV (reference sequence). Trimming took 1 base from V and 0 from J, leaving 3 bases between them. Here the CDR3 DNA reads TGTGCCAGCAGTTTATATGTGAACACTGAAGCTTTCTTT. Its translation: CASSLYVNTEAFF.

This clonotype was detected many times. V and J are TRBV20-1 and TRBJ2-3; 7 bases agree with TRBD1. The length of the CDR3 is 11 residues. The trim removed 5 bases at V and 11 bases at J, leaving 7 bases unmatched. Germline V gene lookup returns CDR1 DFQATT and CDR2 SNEGSKA (reference sequence). As DNA, the CDR3 is TGCAGTGCTCCTGGGGACAGATTGCAGTATTTT. The encoded protein is CSAPGDRLQYF.

This clonotype occurred a few times. The gene calls are TRBV12-3 or TRBV12-4 and TRBJ2-2; TRBD2 might be the D (6 bases). The length of the CDR3 is 16 residues. V dropped 2 bases and J dropped 5 bases, with 15 bases sitting between them. The CDR3 DNA sequence: TGTGCCAGCAGTTTAACGGCAGGGAGGCGGACCGGGGAGCTGTTTTTT. Amino acid sequence: CASSLTAGRRTGELFF.

This clonotype was seen many times. The chain couples TRBV20-1 to TRBJ2-7; D call uncertain. V gave up 7 bases and J gave up 2 bases, with 9 bases separating them. CDR3 length equals 11 residues. The germline gives CDR1 DFQATT, CDR2 SNEGSKA (reference sequence). CDR3 sequence: CSGTKAYEQYF. The CDR3 coding sequence is TGCAGTGGGACCAAGGCCTACGAGCAGTACTTC.

The V gene is TRBV7-8, the J gene TRBJ2-7; perhaps TRBD2 as D (6 bases). The CDR3 loop spans 14 amino acids. The germline gives CDR1 SGHVS, CDR2 FQNEAQ. The V end lost 4 bases, the J end lost 2 bases, and 12 bases lay between the germline ends. CDR3 DNA: TGTGCCAGCAGCTGGACTACAGGAACCTACGAGCAGTACTTC. The encoded protein is CASSWTTGTYEQYF.

This clonotype has just a few counts. V usage is TRBV30 and J usage is TRBJ2-2; 7 bases line up with TRBD1. Germline assignment: CDR1 GTSNPN and CDR2 SVGIG (reference sequence). The CDR3 runs to 13 residues. V was clipped by 8 bases and J by 3 bases; unmatched bases: 6. The CDR3 reads CAQEGAYTGELFF. The CDR3 DNA reads TGTGCCCAAGAGGGGGCGTACACCGGGGAGCTGTTTTTT.

This clonotype was counted at least ten times. This chain links TRBV12-3 or TRBV12-4 with TRBJ2-2; 7 bases fit TRBD2. V lost 2 bases, J lost 8 bases, and 5 bases stayed unmatched. This CDR3 has 14 residues. CDR3 amino acids: CASSLQRGGGELFF. CDR3 DNA: TGTGCCAGCAGTTTACAGCGGGGAGGTGGGGAGCTGTTTTTT.

This clonotype was seen repeatedly, ten times or more. V gene TRBV29-1 combines with J gene TRBJ1-1; 7 nucleotides align to TRBD1. The CDR3 contains 15 residues. Germline V gene sequence: CDR1 SQVTM, CDR2 ANQGSEA. Unmatched junction bases numbered 14, after V lost 6 bases and J lost 4 bases. The CDR3 region has the DNA TGCAGCGTCGTCCCGGGACAGTTCTTGGCCACTGAAGCTTTCTTT. Encoded protein: CSVVPGQFLATEAFF.

This clonotype was picked up many times. The chain uses TRBV20-1 and TRBJ2-5; no clear D gene. The V end lost 2 bases, the J end lost 5 bases, and 6 bases lay between the germline ends. Per the germline V gene, CDR1 is DFQATT and CDR2 is SNEGSKA (reference sequence). The CDR3 has 11 residues. The CDR3 loop is CSARSRETQYF. The CDR3 coding sequence is TGCAGTGCTAGATCGAGGGAGACCCAGTACTTC.

This chain connects TRBV20-1 to TRBJ2-4, with 12 positions matching TRBD2. From germline, CDR1 is DFQATT and CDR2 SNEGSKA (reference sequence). CDR3 size: 14 residues. The DNA for the CDR3 is TGCAGCGTGACTAGCGGGGGAACCAAAAACATTCAGTACTTC. Translating gives CSVTSGGTKNIQYF.

This clonotype was seen only a few times. The chain links TRBV12-3 or TRBV12-4 to TRBJ2-2; D remains ambiguous. The CDR3 sequence is 12 residues long. V lost 8 bases to trimming and J lost 5 bases, with 9 bases between them. Written as DNA, the CDR3 is TGTGCCAGCCCGTTAGCAACCGGGGAGCTGTTTTTT. The encoded protein is CASPLATGELFF.

As concerns this clonotype: A much larger clone differs by one base, so this may be a read error. This chain links TRBV7-2 with TRBJ1-5; 7 bases agree with TRBD1. From germline, CDR1 is SGHTA and CDR2 FQGNSA. This CDR3 has 15 residues. CDR3 sequence: CPSSFEGARGQPQHF. For the CDR3, the DNA is TGTCCCAGCAGCTTTGAGGGGGCGCGGGGACAGCCCCAGCATTTT.

J is TRBJ1-1 and V is TRBV5-1; 10 bases are a match to TRBD1. The V segment lost 4 bases and the J segment 6 bases; nucleotides outside the gene matches: 6. The CDR3 runs 14 residues. Germline CDR1 reads SGHRS; CDR2 reads YFSETQ. The CDR3 bases are TGCGCCAGCAGCAGGGACAGGGGTGGATCTGAAGCTTTCTTT. Translated, it gives CASSRDRGGSEAFF.

This clonotype appeared many times. The V call is TRBV4-2, the J call TRBJ1-3, with TRBD1 identical over 7 bases. The CDR3 runs 18 residues. V lost 4 bases, J lost 0 bases, and 12 bases stayed unmatched. Germline-derived CDR1 and CDR2 are LGHNA and YNFKEQ. As DNA, the CDR3 is TGTGCCAGCAGCCCATGGACAGGTGGTCCGATCTCTGGAAACACCATATATTTT. Residues: CASSPWTGGPISGNTIYF.

In its sample, this clonotype was seen many times. The V gene is TRBV9, the J gene TRBJ1-1; 8 bases agree with TRBD1. This CDR3 has 13 residues. The V and J ends lost 2 bases and 5 bases, in that order; junction bases with no gene match: 2. In germline, CDR1 is SGDLS, CDR2 YYNGEE. The CDR3 region has the DNA TGTGCCAGCAGCGTGCGACAGGGGACTGAAGCTTTCTTT. Translation: CASSVRQGTEAFF. The full variable domain, completed using reference TRBV9 and TRBJ1-1, is DSGVTQTPKHLITATGQRVTLRCSPRSGDLSVYWYQQSLDQGLQFLIQYYNGEERAKGNILERFSAQQFPDLHSELNLSSLELGDSALYFCASSVRQGTEAFFGQGTRLTVV.

This clonotype was picked up many times. The chain joins TRBV7-2 to TRBJ2-1, with D perhaps matching TRBD1 (6 bases). The CDR3 consists of 14 residues. The V gene's germline CDR1 is SGHTA and CDR2 FQGNSA. Between the trimmed V and J ends, which lost 2 bases and 3 bases, there was a span of 8 bases. CDR3 sequence reads: CASSLLQGYNEQFF. CDR3 nucleotide sequence: TGTGCCAGCAGCTTATTACAGGGCTACAATGAGCAGTTCTTC.